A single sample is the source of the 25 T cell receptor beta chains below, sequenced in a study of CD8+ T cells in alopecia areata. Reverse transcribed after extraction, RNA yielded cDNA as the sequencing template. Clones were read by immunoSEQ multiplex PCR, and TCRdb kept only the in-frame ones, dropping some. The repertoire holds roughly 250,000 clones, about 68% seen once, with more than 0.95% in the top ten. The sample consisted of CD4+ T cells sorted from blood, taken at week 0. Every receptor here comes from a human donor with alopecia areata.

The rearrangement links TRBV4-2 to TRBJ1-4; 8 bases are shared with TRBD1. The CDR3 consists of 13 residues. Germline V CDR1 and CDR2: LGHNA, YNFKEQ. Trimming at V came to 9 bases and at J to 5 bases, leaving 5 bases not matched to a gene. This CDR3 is CASGRTGNEKLFF. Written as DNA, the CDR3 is TGTGCCAGTGGTAGGACAGGGAATGAAAAACTGTTTTTT.

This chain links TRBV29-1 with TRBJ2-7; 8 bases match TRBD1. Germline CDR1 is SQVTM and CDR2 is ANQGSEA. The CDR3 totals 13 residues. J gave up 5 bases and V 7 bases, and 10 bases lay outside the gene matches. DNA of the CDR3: TGCAGCGCTATCCAGGGGGCGCCCAACGAGCAGTACTTC. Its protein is CSAIQGAPNEQYF.

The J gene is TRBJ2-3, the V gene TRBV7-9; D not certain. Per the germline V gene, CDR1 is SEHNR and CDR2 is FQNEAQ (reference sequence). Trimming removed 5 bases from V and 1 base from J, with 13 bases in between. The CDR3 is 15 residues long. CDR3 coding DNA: TGTGCCAGCAGCCGTGGGGTTTTGGGCACAGATACGCAGTATTTT. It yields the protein CASSRGVLGTDTQYF.

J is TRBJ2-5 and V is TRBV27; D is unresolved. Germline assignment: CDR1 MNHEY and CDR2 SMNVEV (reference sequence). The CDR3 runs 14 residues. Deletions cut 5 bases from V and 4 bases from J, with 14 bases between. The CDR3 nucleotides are TGTGCCAGCAGTGCAATCTCTTACACAGAGACCCAGTACTTC. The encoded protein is CASSAISYTETQYF.

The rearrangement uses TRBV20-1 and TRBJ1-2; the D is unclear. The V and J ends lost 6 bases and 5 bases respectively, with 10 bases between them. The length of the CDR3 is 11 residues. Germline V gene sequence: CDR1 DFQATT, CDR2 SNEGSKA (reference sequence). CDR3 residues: CSAHYGYGYTF. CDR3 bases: TGCAGTGCCCACTATGGGTATGGCTACACCTTC.

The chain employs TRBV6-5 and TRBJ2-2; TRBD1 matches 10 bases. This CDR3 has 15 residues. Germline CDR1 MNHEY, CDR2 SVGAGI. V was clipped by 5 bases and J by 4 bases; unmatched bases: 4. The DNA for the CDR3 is TGTGCCAGCAGTCGCGGACAGGGGGGCACCGGGGAGCTGTTTTTT. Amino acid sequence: CASSRGQGGTGELFF.

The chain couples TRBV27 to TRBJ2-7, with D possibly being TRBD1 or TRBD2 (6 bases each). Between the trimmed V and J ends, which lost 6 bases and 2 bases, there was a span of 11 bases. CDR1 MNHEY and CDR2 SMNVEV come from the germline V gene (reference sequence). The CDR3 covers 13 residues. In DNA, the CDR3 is TGTGCCAGCAGCATAAGGGGGGCCTACGAGCAGTACTTC. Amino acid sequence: CASSIRGAYEQYF.

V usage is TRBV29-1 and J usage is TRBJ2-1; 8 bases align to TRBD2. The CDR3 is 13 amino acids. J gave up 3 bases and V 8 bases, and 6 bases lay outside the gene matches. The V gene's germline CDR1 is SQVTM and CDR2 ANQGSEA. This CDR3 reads CSLPGLGYNEQFF. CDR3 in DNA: TGCAGCTTACCGGGACTAGGCTACAATGAGCAGTTCTTC.

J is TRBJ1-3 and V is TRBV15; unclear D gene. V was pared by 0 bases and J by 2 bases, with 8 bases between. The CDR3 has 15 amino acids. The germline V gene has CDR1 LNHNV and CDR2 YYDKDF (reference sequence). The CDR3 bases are TGTGCCACCAGCAGAGATCGGGGAACTGGAAACACCATATATTTT. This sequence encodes CATSRDRGTGNTIYF.

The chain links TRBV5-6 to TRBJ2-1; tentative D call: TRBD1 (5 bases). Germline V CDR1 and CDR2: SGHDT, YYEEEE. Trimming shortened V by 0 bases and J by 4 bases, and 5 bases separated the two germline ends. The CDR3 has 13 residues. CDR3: CASSLGQYNEQFF. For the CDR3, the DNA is TGTGCCAGCAGCTTGGGACAGTACAATGAGCAGTTCTTC.

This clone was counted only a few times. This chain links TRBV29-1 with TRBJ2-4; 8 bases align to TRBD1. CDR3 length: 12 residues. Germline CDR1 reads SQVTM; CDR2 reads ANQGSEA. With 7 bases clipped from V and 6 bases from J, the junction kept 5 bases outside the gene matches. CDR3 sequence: CSATGGGNIQYF. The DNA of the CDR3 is TGCAGCGCTACAGGGGGTGGAAACATTCAGTACTTC.

The CDR3 region is CASSPRRDSPLHF. In DNA form, the CDR3 reads TGTGCCAGCAGCCCTAGGCGGGATTCACCCCTCCACTTT. V and J are TRBV13 and TRBJ1-6; D is undetermined. This CDR3 region has 13 residues. Germline V lookup: CDR1 PRHDT, CDR2 FYEKMQ (reference sequence). Trimming stripped 5 bases from V and 8 bases from J, with 10 bases between.

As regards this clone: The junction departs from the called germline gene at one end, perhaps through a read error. The DNA for the CDR3 is TGTGCCAGCAGTTCCGGGACAGGGGCGGGATACTTC. It specifies CASSSGTGAGYF. The J gene is TRBJ1-2, the V gene TRBV6-5; 10 bases map to TRBD1. The germline CDR1 and CDR2 sequences are MNHEY and SVGAGI. The CDR3 has 12 amino acids.

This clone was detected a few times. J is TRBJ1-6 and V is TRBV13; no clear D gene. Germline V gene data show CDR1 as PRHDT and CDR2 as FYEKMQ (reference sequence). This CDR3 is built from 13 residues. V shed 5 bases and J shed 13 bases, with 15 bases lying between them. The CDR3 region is CASSNRPSRPLHF. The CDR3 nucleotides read TGTGCCAGCAGCAACCGACCATCCAGGCCCCTCCACTTT.

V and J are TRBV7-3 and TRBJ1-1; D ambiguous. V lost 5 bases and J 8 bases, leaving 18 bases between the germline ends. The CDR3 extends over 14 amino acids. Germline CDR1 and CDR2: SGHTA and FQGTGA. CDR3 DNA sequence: TGTGCCAGCAGCCCCATGACGGGAGAGGGAGAAGCTTTCTTT. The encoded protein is CASSPMTGEGEAFF.

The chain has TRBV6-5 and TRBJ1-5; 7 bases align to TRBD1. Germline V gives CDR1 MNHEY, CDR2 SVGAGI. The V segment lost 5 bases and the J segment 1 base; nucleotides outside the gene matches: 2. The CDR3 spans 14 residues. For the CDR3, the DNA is TGTGCCAGCAGTAGCAGGGGGAGCAATCAGCCCCAGCATTTT. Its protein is CASSSRGSNQPQHF.

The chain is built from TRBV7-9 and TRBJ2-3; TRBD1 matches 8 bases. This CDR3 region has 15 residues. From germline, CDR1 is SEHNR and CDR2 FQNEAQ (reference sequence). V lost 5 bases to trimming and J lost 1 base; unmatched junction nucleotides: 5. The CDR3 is CASSHTGGGTDTQYF. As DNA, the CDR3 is TGTGCCAGCAGCCACACAGGGGGTGGCACAGATACGCAGTATTTT.

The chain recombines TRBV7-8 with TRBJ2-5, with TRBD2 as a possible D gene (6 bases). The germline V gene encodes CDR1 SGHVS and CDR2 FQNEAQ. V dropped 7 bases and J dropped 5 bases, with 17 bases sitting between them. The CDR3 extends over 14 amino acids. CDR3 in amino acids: CASTIGGVGETQYF. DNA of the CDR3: TGTGCCAGCACCATCGGGGGAGTGGGTGAGACCCAGTACTTC.

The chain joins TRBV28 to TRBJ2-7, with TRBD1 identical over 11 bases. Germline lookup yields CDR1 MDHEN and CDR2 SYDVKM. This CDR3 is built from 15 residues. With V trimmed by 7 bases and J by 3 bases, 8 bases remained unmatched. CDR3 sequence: CASTQAGTGGYEQYF. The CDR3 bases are TGTGCCAGCACCCAAGCTGGGACAGGGGGCTACGAGCAGTACTTC.

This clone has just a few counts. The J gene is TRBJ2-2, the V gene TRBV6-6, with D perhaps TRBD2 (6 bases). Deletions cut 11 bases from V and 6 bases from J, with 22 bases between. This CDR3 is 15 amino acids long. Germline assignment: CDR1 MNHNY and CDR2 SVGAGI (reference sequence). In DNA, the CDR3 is TGTGCCTCGGGGGACTCCTGGGGGGTCCCCGGGGAGCTGTTTTTT. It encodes CASGDSWGVPGELFF.

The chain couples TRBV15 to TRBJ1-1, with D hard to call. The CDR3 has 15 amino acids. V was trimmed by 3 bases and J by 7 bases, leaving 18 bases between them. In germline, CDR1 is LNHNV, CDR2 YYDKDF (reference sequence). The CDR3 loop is CATSRTRVQASEAFF. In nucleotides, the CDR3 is TGTGCCACCAGCAGGACTCGGGTGCAGGCTAGTGAAGCTTTCTTT.

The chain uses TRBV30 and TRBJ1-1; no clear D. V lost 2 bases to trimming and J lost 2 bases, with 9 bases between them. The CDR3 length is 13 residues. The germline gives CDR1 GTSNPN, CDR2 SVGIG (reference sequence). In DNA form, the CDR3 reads TGTGCCTGGAGTTCCGGGGTTAACACTGAAGCTTTCTTT. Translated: CAWSSGVNTEAFF.

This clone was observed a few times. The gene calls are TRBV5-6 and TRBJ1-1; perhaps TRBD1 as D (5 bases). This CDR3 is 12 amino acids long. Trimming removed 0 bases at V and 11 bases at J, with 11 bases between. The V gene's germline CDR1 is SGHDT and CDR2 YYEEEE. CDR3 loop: CASSLVGRGAFF. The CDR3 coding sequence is TGTGCCAGCAGCTTGGTGGGACGGGGGGCTTTCTTT. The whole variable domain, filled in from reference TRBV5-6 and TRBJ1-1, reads DAGVTQSPTHLIKTRGQQVTLRCSPKSGHDTVSWYQQALGQGPQFIFQYYEEEERQRGNFPDRFSGHQFPNYSSELNVNALLLGDSALYLCASSLVGRGAFFGQGTRLTVV.

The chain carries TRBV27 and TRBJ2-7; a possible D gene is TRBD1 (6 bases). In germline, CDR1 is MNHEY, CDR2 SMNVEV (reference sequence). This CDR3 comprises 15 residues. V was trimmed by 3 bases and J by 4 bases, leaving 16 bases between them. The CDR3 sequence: CASSFTAGVGYEQYF. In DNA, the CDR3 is TGTGCCAGCAGTTTTACGGCAGGGGTTGGTTACGAGCAGTACTTC.

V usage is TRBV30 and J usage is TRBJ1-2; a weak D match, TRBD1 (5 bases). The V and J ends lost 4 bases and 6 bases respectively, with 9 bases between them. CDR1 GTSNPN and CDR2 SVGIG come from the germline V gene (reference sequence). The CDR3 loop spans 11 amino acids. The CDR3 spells CAWKGLNGYTF. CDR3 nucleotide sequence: TGTGCCTGGAAGGGGTTAAATGGCTACACCTTC.